Following are 25 T cell receptor beta chains from one sample sequenced in a study of T cells in Graves' hyperthyroidism and ophthalmopathy. Amplification of TCR beta CDR3 regions was performed using RNA transcripts as template. HTBI primers drove first-round RT-PCR of the TCR CDR3. TCRdb called the multiplex PCR reads again in MiXCR, with one record for every CDR3 protein. The top ten hold over 15% of the sample, which has around 700,000 distinct CDR3 sequences, around 20% seen once. Sequenced material: blood. Receptors were obtained from a woman in her forties or fifties with Graves' hyperthyroidism that later progressed to Graves' ophthalmopathy.

This clonotype was observed many times. V is TRBV11-2 and J is TRBJ1-4; D unresolved. Germline CDR1 reads SGHAT; CDR2 reads FQNNGV. CDR3 length: 13 amino acids. Between the trimmed V and J ends, which lost 0 bases and 8 bases, there was a span of 7 bases. The CDR3 nucleotides are TGTGCCAGCAGCTTAGACGGCCGGGAAAAACTGTTTTTT. It codes for CASSLDGREKLFF.

The chain combines TRBV14 with TRBJ1-4; no definite D call. The germline gives CDR1 SGHDN, CDR2 FVKESK. The V end was cut by 0 bases, the J end by 0 bases, with 5 bases between. This CDR3 spans 15 amino acids. The CDR3 loop is CASSQDRATNEKLFF. The DNA for the CDR3 is TGTGCCAGCAGCCAAGATCGGGCAACTAATGAAAAACTGTTTTTT.

This clonotype was counted at least ten times. The chain joins TRBV20-1 to TRBJ1-5; D remains ambiguous. Trimming left V 4 bases short and J 2 bases short, with 6 bases between. Germline CDR1 DFQATT, CDR2 SNEGSKA (reference sequence). The CDR3 runs 12 residues. The DNA for the CDR3 is TGCAGTGCTAAAAGAGGCAATCAGCCCCAGCATTTT. Amino acid sequence: CSAKRGNQPQHF.

The gene calls are TRBV20-1 and TRBJ1-6; maybe TRBD1 (5 bases). CDR3 length: 12 residues. Germline V gene lookup returns CDR1 DFQATT and CDR2 SNEGSKA (reference sequence). Trimming stripped 4 bases from V and 10 bases from J, with 11 bases between. CDR3 protein: CSAKGRGSPLHF. In DNA form, the CDR3 reads TGCAGTGCTAAGGGGCGCGGGTCACCCCTCCACTTT.

This clonotype was seen more than once but under ten times. The chain joins TRBV7-9 to TRBJ2-2, with D perhaps TRBD1 or TRBD2 (6 bases each). V dropped 5 bases and J dropped 0 bases, with 10 bases sitting between them. Looked up from germline, CDR1 is SEHNR and CDR2 is FQNEAQ (reference sequence). The CDR3 runs 15 residues. CDR3 residues: CASSGGPSNTGELFF. The CDR3 DNA is TGTGCCAGCAGCGGGGGGCCTTCGAACACCGGGGAGCTGTTTTTT.

J is TRBJ2-3 and V is TRBV7-3, with D possibly matching TRBD1 (5 bases). CDR1 SGHTA and CDR2 FQGTGA come from the germline V gene. The CDR3 consists of 14 residues. V was trimmed by 4 bases and J by 3 bases, leaving 11 bases between them. Written as DNA, the CDR3 is TGTGCCAGCAGCTACCAGGGTAGGACAGATACGCAGTATTTT. Protein product: CASSYQGRTDTQYF.

This clonotype was counted many times. This chain links TRBV3-1 with TRBJ2-1; D possibly matches TRBD1 or TRBD2 (6 bases each). This CDR3 has 15 residues. V was shortened by 1 base and J by 10 bases, with 17 bases between the two germline ends. The V gene's germline CDR1 is LGHDT and CDR2 YNNKEL (reference sequence). The CDR3 reads CASSQGTGPGGEQFF. CDR3 sequence (DNA): TGTGCCAGCAGCCAAGGCACAGGGCCCGGAGGGGAGCAGTTCTTC.

The J gene is TRBJ1-1, the V gene TRBV7-9; the D is unclear. V was shortened by 5 bases and J by 9 bases, with 10 bases between the two germline ends. The CDR3 extends over 11 amino acids. CDR1 is SEHNR and CDR2 is FQNEAQ in the germline V gene (reference sequence). CDR3 nucleotide sequence: TGTGCCAGCAGCGACGTTTCCCAAGCTTTCTTT. As protein: CASSDVSQAFF.

This clonotype has at least ten counts. This chain links TRBV3-1 with TRBJ1-1; 8 positions match TRBD1. V gave up 4 bases and J gave up 7 bases; unmatched junction bases: 11. The CDR3 runs to 15 residues. In germline, CDR1 is LGHDT, CDR2 YNNKEL (reference sequence). The chain's CDR3 is CASSLGQEPDFEAFF. The DNA for the CDR3 is TGTGCCAGCAGCCTGGGACAGGAGCCAGATTTTGAAGCTTTCTTT.

This clonotype has a count of ten or more. The chain recombines TRBV3-1 with TRBJ2-3; perhaps TRBD1 as D (6 bases). The germline gives CDR1 LGHDT, CDR2 YNNKEL (reference sequence). This CDR3 is 15 amino acids long. The V end lost 0 bases, the J end lost 0 bases, and 7 bases lay between the germline ends. DNA for the CDR3: TGTGCCAGCAGCCAAGATGGACAGAGCACAGATACGCAGTATTTT. It specifies CASSQDGQSTDTQYF.

This clonotype was picked up many times. The V gene is TRBV7-9, the J gene TRBJ2-1; a possible D gene is TRBD2 (5 bases). Trimming pared 5 bases from V and 2 bases from J, leaving 13 bases between. Germline assignment: CDR1 SEHNR and CDR2 FQNEAQ (reference sequence). This CDR3 is 15 amino acids long. This CDR3 reads CASSPTLVAYNEQFF. The CDR3 nucleotides read TGTGCCAGCAGCCCCACACTAGTTGCCTACAATGAGCAGTTCTTC.

The gene calls are TRBV19 and TRBJ1-1, with D unresolved. The CDR3 totals 15 residues. CDR1 is LNHDA, CDR2 SQIVND, per germline (reference sequence). V shed 3 bases and J shed 6 bases, with 17 bases lying between them. CDR3: CASSIMVSAAAEAFF. The DNA of the CDR3 is TGTGCCAGTAGTATTATGGTCTCCGCGGCAGCTGAAGCTTTCTTT.

This clonotype was observed many times. This sequence joins TRBV7-9 and TRBJ1-2; D not certain. The V end was cut by 5 bases, the J end by 3 bases, with 22 bases between. Germline-derived CDR1 and CDR2 are SEHNR and FQNEAQ (reference sequence). The CDR3 covers 17 residues. CDR3 sequence reads: CASSLGTFGRIDYGYTF. The CDR3 DNA sequence: TGTGCCAGCAGCCTTGGTACATTTGGACGGATCGACTATGGCTACACCTTC.

The rearrangement links TRBV27 to TRBJ1-5, with D perhaps matching TRBD1 (5 bases). The CDR3 sequence is 16 residues long. V lost 7 bases and J lost 2, with 18 bases in between. Germline CDR1 and CDR2: MNHEY and SMNVEV (reference sequence). The CDR3 DNA follows: TGTGCCAGCAAGGTAATGGGGGGTCGAGGCAATCAGCCCCAGCATTTT. It yields the protein CASKVMGGRGNQPQHF.

This clonotype was counted only a few times. The chain joins TRBV3-1 to TRBJ1-6; D ambiguous. CDR1 is LGHDT, CDR2 YNNKEL, per germline (reference sequence). There are 15 residues in the CDR3. V was clipped by 4 bases and J by 3 bases, with 10 bases between them. The CDR3 spells CASSRRDSYNSPLHF. The CDR3 DNA is TGTGCCAGCAGCCGACGGGATAGCTATAATTCACCCCTCCACTTT.

This clonotype was recorded a few times. The V call is TRBV6-2 or TRBV6-3, the J call TRBJ2-3, with D tentatively TRBD2 (7 bases). The CDR3 is 13 residues long. Germline CDR1 is MNHEY and CDR2 is SVGEGT. V shed 4 bases and J shed 4 bases, with 9 bases lying between them. This CDR3 reads CASSWGGSDTQYF. The CDR3 bases are TGTGCCAGCAGTTGGGGGGGCTCAGATACGCAGTATTTT.

This clonotype was seen a handful of times. This sequence joins TRBV6-2 or TRBV6-3 and TRBJ2-2; no clear D gene. Deletions cut 5 bases from V and 5 bases from J, with 15 bases between. This CDR3 comprises 15 residues. CDR1 is MNHEY, CDR2 SVGEGT, per germline. The CDR3 protein is CASSEPGPETGELFF. The CDR3 DNA reads TGTGCCAGCAGTGAGCCGGGCCCCGAGACCGGGGAGCTGTTTTTT.

The V call is TRBV5-4, the J call TRBJ2-4, with D uncertain. CDR3 length equals 15 residues. The V gene lost 0 bases and the J gene lost 0 bases, with 7 bases spanning the gap. CDR1 and CDR2 from the germline V gene are SGHNT and YYREEE (reference sequence). The CDR3 DNA is TGTGCCAGCAGCTTGGGCGTACTAGCCAAAAACATTCAGTACTTC. Its translation: CASSLGVLAKNIQYF.

This clonotype was recorded many times. The CDR3 loop reads CSADPDEQFF. Here the CDR3 DNA reads TGCAGTGCCGATCCCGATGAGCAGTTCTTC. The V and J genes are TRBV20-1 and TRBJ2-1; D is unclear. The CDR3 loop spans 10 amino acids. CDR1 and CDR2 from the germline V gene are DFQATT and SNEGSKA (reference sequence). Trimming removed 6 bases at V and 8 bases at J, with 8 bases between.

The rearrangement links TRBV30 to TRBJ1-5; 9 bases line up with TRBD1. Germline assignment: CDR1 GTSNPN and CDR2 SVGIG (reference sequence). V was pared by 4 bases and J by 7 bases, with 5 bases of the junction left unmatched. The length of the CDR3 is 13 residues. DNA for the CDR3: TGTGCCTGGACCGGACAGGGGAGACAGCCCCAGCATTTT. It yields the protein CAWTGQGRQPQHF.

This clonotype was recorded many times. The V and J genes are TRBV3-1 and TRBJ2-2; the D is unclear. The CDR3 extends over 15 amino acids. V lost 3 bases and J lost 5, with 13 bases in between. Germline V gene data show CDR1 as LGHDT and CDR2 as YNNKEL (reference sequence). CDR3 protein: CASSQGGSQTGELFF. In DNA, the CDR3 is TGTGCCAGCAGCCAGGGTGGGTCGCAGACCGGGGAGCTGTTTTTT.

The table lists this clonotype with a few counts. J is TRBJ1-2 and V is TRBV7-9, with 9 positions matching TRBD1. Germline trimming cut 8 bases from V and 7 bases from J; bases unmatched to any gene: 8. CDR3 length: 13 residues. CDR1 SEHNR and CDR2 FQNEAQ come from the germline V gene (reference sequence). The CDR3 loop is CASANRGQGGYTF. The CDR3 DNA sequence: TGTGCCAGCGCGAACAGGGGGCAAGGTGGCTACACCTTC. The full variable domain, its missing parts supplied by reference TRBV7-9 and TRBJ1-2, is DTGVSQNPRHKITKRGQNVTFRCDPISEHNRLYWYRQTLGQGPEFLTYFQNEAQLEKSRLLSDRFSAERPKGSFSTLEIQRTEQGDSAMYLCASANRGQGGYTFGSGTRLTVV.

Ten or more counts support this clonotype. The V call is TRBV5-6, the J call TRBJ1-2, with TRBD1 matching 8 bases. Germline lookup yields CDR1 SGHDT and CDR2 YYEEEE. J was trimmed by 5 bases and V by 2 bases; bases with no gene match: 2. The CDR3 is made up of 13 amino acids. The CDR3 DNA reads TGTGCCAGCAGCTTCCAGGGGGCTTATGGCTACACCTTC. Translating gives CASSFQGAYGYTF. The entire variable domain, with the rest obtained from reference TRBV5-6 and TRBJ1-2, is as follows: DAGVTQSPTHLIKTRGQQVTLRCSPKSGHDTVSWYQQALGQGPQFIFQYYEEEERQRGNFPDRFSGHQFPNYSSELNVNALLLGDSALYLCASSFQGAYGYTFGSGTRLTVV.

Remarks on this clonotype: This could be a read error, since a much larger clone is one nucleotide away. The chain couples TRBV14 to TRBJ2-3, with D hard to call. The CDR3 sequence is 15 residues long. Germline-derived CDR1 and CDR2 are SGHDN and FVKESK. This CDR3 is CATSQPGSSTDTQYF. Written as DNA, the CDR3 is TGTGCCACCAGCCAGCCGGGCAGCAGCACAGATACGCAGTATTTT.

The V call is TRBV7-8, the J call TRBJ2-5, with D possibly being TRBD1 or TRBD2 (5 bases each). Germline assignment: CDR1 SGHVS and CDR2 FQNEAQ. The CDR3 consists of 14 residues. With 5 bases removed from V and 5 bases from J, the gap between germline ends came to 15 bases. This CDR3 is CASSPWGPRETQYF. The CDR3 DNA follows: TGTGCCAGCAGCCCGTGGGGACCACGGGAGACCCAGTACTTC.